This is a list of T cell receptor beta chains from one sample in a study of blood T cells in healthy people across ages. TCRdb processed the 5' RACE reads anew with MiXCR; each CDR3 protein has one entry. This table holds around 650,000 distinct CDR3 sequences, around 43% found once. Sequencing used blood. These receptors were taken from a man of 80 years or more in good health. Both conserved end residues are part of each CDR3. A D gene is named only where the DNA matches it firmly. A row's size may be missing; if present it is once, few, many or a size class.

CATSGASGRLKTQYF few TRBV28 TRBD2 15 TRBJ2-5
CASSLSPGQGTYEQYF NA TRBV27 TRBD1 16 TRBJ2-7
CASSLVVKGVDNEQFF NA TRBV11-2 NA 16 TRBJ2-1
CASSNRTDSAYREQYF NA TRBV21-1 NA 16 TRBJ2-7
CASSVQGANYGYTF NA TRBV7-8 NA 14 TRBJ1-2
CASSQVGGVQETQYF many TRBV4-2 TRBD1 15 TRBJ2-5
CASTGGHDPEAFF NA TRBV6-2/TRBV6-3 NA 13 TRBJ1-1
CASSVTGTAQETQYF many TRBV4-2 TRBD1 15 TRBJ2-5
CASSGPTGDYGYTF few TRBV7-9 TRBD1 14 TRBJ1-2
CASTQTGADEKLFF NA TRBV27 TRBD1 14 TRBJ1-4
CSVDLAGFLNEQFF NA TRBV29-1 NA 14 TRBJ2-1
CASSVTSGGGETQYF few TRBV7-2 TRBD2 15 TRBJ2-5
CASSGSTSYEQYF NA TRBV6-1 NA 13 TRBJ2-7
CASSLRSSSYNEQFF few TRBV7-8 NA 15 TRBJ2-1
CASTIVPRGETQYF NA TRBV12-3/TRBV12-4 TRBD1 14 NA
CASSERGANEQFF few TRBV2 NA 13 TRBJ2-1
CASSEAASNNSPLHF once TRBV6-1 NA 15 TRBJ1-6
CASSWGQANTEAFF few TRBV5-1 TRBD1 14 TRBJ1-1
CAWSVPASGSVSYEQYF NA TRBV30 TRBD2 17 TRBJ2-7
CASSPDRETQYF many TRBV6-5 NA 12 TRBJ2-5
CASSLLQTSALTDTQYF NA TRBV5-1 TRBD2 17 TRBJ2-3
CASSQETVSNQPQHF NA TRBV4-2 NA 15 TRBJ1-5
CASSLRPRVEWWETQYF NA TRBV27 NA 17 NA
CSARDEGTSTDTQYF NA TRBV20-1 NA 15 TRBJ2-3
CASSLLSANHNEQFF few TRBV5-5 NA 15 TRBJ2-1
CASGLALWGNQPQHF NA TRBV28 NA 15 TRBJ1-5
CASSTGLAGFPGNEQFF NA TRBV21-1 NA 17 TRBJ2-1
CASSRDWSYEQYF few TRBV6-2/TRBV6-3 NA 13 TRBJ2-7
CASGLAVGTSYEQYF few TRBV12-5 NA 15 TRBJ2-7
CSARGLGGGRATDTQYF NA TRBV20-1 TRBD2 17 TRBJ2-3
CASSPWTGNNEQFF NA TRBV6-2/TRBV6-3 NA 14 TRBJ2-1
CASSWGSEAFF few TRBV5-6 NA 11 TRBJ1-1
CASSQDGGRGSYGYTF NA TRBV4-1 NA 16 TRBJ1-2
CASSEMRSGGTDTQYF many TRBV4-3 NA 16 TRBJ2-3
CASTNNRRSYEQYF few TRBV7-2 NA 14 TRBJ2-7
CASSVLGQNTEAFF NA TRBV5-1 NA 14 TRBJ1-1
CASSQNRGSGSYEQYF few TRBV4-3 TRBD1 16 TRBJ2-7
CASSFRASTDTQYF few TRBV5-1 NA 14 TRBJ2-3
CSARTTGVGNEQYF NA TRBV20-1 TRBD1 14 TRBJ2-7
CASSPGGQGRGYTF NA TRBV27 TRBD1 14 TRBJ1-2
CASRSPLRDRGPNEQFF NA TRBV6-2/TRBV6-3 TRBD1 17 TRBJ2-1
CASSYKGAPLHF NA TRBV6-5 TRBD1 12 TRBJ1-6
CASSLRSVSSYNEQFF few TRBV7-2 NA 16 TRBJ2-1
CASSLDGGFGQPQHF NA TRBV7-2 NA 15 TRBJ1-5
CASSQDGTGLGDTEAFF NA TRBV14 TRBD1 17 TRBJ1-1
CASTYKIRDSYEQYF NA TRBV5-8 TRBD1 15 TRBJ2-7
CASSSQESYNEQFF NA TRBV12-3/TRBV12-4 NA 14 TRBJ2-1
CASSPPTGGLNTEAFF NA TRBV18 TRBD1 16 TRBJ1-1
CASERWQFF NA TRBV4-2 NA 9 TRBJ2-1
CSVGHQGTEAFF NA TRBV29-1 NA 12 TRBJ1-1
CASSLGLAGTPGDTQYF NA TRBV7-9 TRBD2 17 TRBJ2-3
CASSQDSRFQETQYF NA TRBV3-1 NA 15 TRBJ2-5
CASSSRQGMNEQYF NA TRBV7-2 TRBD1 14 TRBJ2-7
CASSPRTSGSTGELFF NA TRBV7-6 TRBD2 16 TRBJ2-2
CASSSGTVSSYEQYF few TRBV28 NA 15 TRBJ2-7